Below are 3 T cell receptor beta chains sequenced from a single sample in a study of HIV-infected patients and healthy controls. Using its own MiXCR run on the 5' RACE reads, TCRdb lists one record per CDR3 protein. The data show about 64,000 distinct CDR3 sequences, with under 25% seen just once and 1.4% to 1.5% held by the top ten. Sequencing used CD4+ T cells from blood. These TCRs come from a human donor in good health.

The chain joins TRBV27 to TRBJ1-2; 7 positions match TRBD1. This CDR3 contains 13 residues. From germline, CDR1 is MNHEY and CDR2 SMNVEV (reference sequence). V trimming: 5 bases; J trimming: 4 bases; junction bases outside the gene matches: 4. The CDR3 sequence is CASSRRDSYGYTF. In DNA, the CDR3 is TGTGCCAGCAGTCGCAGGGACAGCTATGGCTACACCTTC.

This clonotype has a count of ten or more. V usage is TRBV29-1 and J usage is TRBJ1-2; the match to TRBD1 covers 9 bases. CDR1 and CDR2 (germline): SQVTM, ANQGSEA. The junction had 17 bases not matched to a gene; V was cut back by 1 base and J by 5 bases. This CDR3 region has 18 residues. In nucleotides, the CDR3 is TGCAGCGTTGAAGGCGAGACAGGGGGAAGGTCCCTCATTTATGGCTACACCTTC. Amino acids: CSVEGETGGRSLIYGYTF.

This clonotype has a count of ten or more. The chain employs TRBV3-1 and TRBJ1-1; a possible D gene is TRBD1 (6 bases). Germline CDR1 LGHDT, CDR2 YNNKEL (reference sequence). V was clipped by 5 bases and J by 5 bases, with 12 bases between them. This CDR3 comprises 13 residues. CDR3 amino acids: CASSWGGGTEAFF. CDR3 sequence (DNA): TGTGCCAGCAGCTGGGGAGGGGGGACTGAAGCTTTCTTT.